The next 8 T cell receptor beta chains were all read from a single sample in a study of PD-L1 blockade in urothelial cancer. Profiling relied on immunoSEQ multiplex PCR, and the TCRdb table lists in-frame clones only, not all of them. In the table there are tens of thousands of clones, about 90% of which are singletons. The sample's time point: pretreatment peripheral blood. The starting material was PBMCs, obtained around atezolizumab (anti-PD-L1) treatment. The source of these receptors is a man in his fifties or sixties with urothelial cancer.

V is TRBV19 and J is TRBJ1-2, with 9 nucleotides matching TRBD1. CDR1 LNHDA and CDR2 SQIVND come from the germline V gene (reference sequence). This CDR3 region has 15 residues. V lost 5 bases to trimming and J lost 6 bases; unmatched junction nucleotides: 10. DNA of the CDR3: TGTGCCAGTAGTCCCATGGGACAGGGATTTAATGGCTACACCTTC. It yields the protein CASSPMGQGFNGYTF.

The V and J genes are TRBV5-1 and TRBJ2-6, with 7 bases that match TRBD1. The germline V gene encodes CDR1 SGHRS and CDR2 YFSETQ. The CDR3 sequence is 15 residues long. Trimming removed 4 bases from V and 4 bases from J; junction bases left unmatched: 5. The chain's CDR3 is CASSPGTAGANVLTF. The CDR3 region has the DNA TGCGCCAGCAGCCCCGGGACAGCGGGGGCCAACGTCCTGACTTTC.

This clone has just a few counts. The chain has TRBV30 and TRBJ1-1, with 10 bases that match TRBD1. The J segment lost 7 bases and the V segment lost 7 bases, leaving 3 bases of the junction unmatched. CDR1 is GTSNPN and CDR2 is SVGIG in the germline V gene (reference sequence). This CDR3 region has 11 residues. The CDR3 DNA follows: TGTGCCTTCGGACAGGGGGGTGAAGCTTTCTTT. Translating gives CAFGQGGEAFF.

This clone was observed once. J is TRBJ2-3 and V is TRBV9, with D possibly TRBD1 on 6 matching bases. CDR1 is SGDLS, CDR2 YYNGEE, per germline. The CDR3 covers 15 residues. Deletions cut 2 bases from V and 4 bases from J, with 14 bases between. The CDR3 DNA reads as TGTGCCAGCAGCGTTAGTGGGGACAAGGCAGATACGCAGTATTTT. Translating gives CASSVSGDKADTQYF.

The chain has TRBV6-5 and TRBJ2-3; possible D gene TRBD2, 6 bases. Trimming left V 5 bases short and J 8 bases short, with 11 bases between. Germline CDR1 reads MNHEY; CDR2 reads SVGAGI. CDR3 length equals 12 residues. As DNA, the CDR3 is TGTGCCAGCAGTCGCGGGGTGGGTACGCAGTATTTT. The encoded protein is CASSRGVGTQYF.

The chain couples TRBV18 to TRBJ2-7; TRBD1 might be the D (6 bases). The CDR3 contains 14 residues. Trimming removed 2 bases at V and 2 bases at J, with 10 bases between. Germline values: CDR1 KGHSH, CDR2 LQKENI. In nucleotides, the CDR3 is TGTGCCAGCTCACCAAACAGGGATACCTACGAGCAGTACTTC. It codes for CASSPNRDTYEQYF.

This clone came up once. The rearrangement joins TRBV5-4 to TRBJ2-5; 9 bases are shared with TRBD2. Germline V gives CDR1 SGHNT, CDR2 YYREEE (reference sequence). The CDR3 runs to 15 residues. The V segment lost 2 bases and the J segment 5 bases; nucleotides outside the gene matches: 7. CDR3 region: CASSFSRGGRETQYF. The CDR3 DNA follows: TGTGCCAGCAGCTTTTCGCGGGGGGGCCGGGAGACCCAGTACTTC.

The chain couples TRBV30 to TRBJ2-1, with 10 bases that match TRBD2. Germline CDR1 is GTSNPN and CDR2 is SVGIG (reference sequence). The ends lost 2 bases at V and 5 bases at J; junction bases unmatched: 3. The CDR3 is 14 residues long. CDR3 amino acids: CAWSTSGIHNEQFF. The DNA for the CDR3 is TGTGCCTGGAGTACTAGCGGGATCCACAATGAGCAGTTCTTC.